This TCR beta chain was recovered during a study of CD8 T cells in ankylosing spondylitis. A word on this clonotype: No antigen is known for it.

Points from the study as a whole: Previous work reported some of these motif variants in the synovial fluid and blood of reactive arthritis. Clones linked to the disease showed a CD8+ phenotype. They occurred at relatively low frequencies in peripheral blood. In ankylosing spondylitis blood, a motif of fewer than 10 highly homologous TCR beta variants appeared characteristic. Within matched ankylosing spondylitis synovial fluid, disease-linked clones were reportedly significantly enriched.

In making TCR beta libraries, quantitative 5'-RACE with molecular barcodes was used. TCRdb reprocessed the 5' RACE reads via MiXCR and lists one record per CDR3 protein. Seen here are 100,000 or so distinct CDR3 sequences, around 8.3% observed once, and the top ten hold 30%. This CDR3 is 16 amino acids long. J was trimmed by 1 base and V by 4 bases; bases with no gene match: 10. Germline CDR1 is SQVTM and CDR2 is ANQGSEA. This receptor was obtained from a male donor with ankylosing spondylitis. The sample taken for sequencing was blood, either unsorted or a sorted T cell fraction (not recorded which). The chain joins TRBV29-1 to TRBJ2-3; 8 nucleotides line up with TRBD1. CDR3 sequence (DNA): TGCAGCGTTGTTTGGACCGACAGGGGTGGCACAGATACGCAGTATTTT. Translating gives CSVVWTDRGGTDTQYF.